This TCR beta chain was retrieved from a study of blood T cell repertoires in COVID-19. TCRdb keeps only in-frame clones here, not all; method: immunoSEQ multiplex PCR. The sample yields around 94,000 clones, 80% seen once. This clone was recorded only once. The CDR3 sequence is 16 residues long. Germline V lookup: CDR1 MNHEY, CDR2 SMNVEV (reference sequence). V shed 4 bases, J shed 2 bases, and the junction held 7 bases outside the gene matches. The sample comprised peripheral blood. The rearrangement joins TRBV27 to TRBJ2-2; TRBD1 agrees at 7 bases. The TCR comes from a human donor in a cohort sampled during active COVID-19. The CDR3 DNA follows: TGTGCCAGCAGTTCCCGGACAGGAGAAAACACCGGGGAGCTGTTTTTT. Translated: CASSSRTGENTGELFF.